These 29 T cell receptor beta chains came from one sample sequenced in a study of T-cell reconstitution after alpha-beta-depleted transplantation in children. For TCRbeta, the library was prepared with unique molecular identifiers. TCRdb reanalysed the PCR reads using MiXCR and keeps one entry per CDR3 protein. Here the sample spans roughly 420,000 distinct CDR3 sequences, around 15% being singletons. The specimen comprised PBMCs, mostly from graft donor cells, sampled 360 days after TCRalphabeta/CD19-depleted stem cell transplant. The source is a boy less than two years old who had a stem cell transplant for Wiskott-Aldrich syndrome, so the T cells may come from the graft donor.

The chain employs TRBV10-2 and TRBJ2-7; D remains ambiguous. The CDR3 totals 10 residues. Germline-derived CDR1 and CDR2 are WSHSY and SAAADI. The V end was cut by 3 bases, the J end by 6 bases, with 3 bases between. CDR3 loop: CASSDFEQYF. The CDR3 nucleotides are TGCGCCAGCAGTGACTTCGAGCAGTACTTC.

This clonotype occurred a few times. This chain uses TRBV9 with TRBJ2-2; D unclear. Germline loops: CDR1 SGDLS, CDR2 YYNGEE. The CDR3 totals 15 residues. Trimming shortened V by 0 bases and J by 1 base, and 7 bases separated the two germline ends. The CDR3 DNA sequence: TGTGCCAGCAGCGTAGCCCCCTTGAACACCGGGGAGCTGTTTTTT. It is translated as CASSVAPLNTGELFF.

There are a few counts of this clonotype. J is TRBJ2-1 and V is TRBV7-9, with 8 bases identical to TRBD2. The germline CDR1 and CDR2 sequences are SEHNR and FQNEAQ (reference sequence). CDR3 size: 16 residues. V was clipped by 3 bases and J by 5 bases; unmatched bases: 9. CDR3 amino acids: CASSLVLAEVDNEQFF. Here the CDR3 DNA reads TGTGCCAGCAGCTTGGTACTAGCGGAGGTAGACAATGAGCAGTTCTTC.

Here the CDR3 reads CASGTFSIQYF. CDR3 coding DNA: TGTGCCAGCGGGACTTTTAGTATTCAGTACTTC. The chain uses TRBV2 and TRBJ2-4; the D gene is possibly TRBD2 (6 bases). The CDR3 runs 11 residues. Germline V gives CDR1 SNHLY, CDR2 FYNNEI. The V end was cut by 8 bases, the J end by 10 bases, with 12 bases between.

This chain uses TRBV20-1 with TRBJ2-1; 13 nucleotides match TRBD2. The CDR3 runs 15 residues. Trimming took 5 bases from V and 9 from J; bases not matched to a gene: 10. The germline CDR1 and CDR2 sequences are DFQATT and SNEGSKA (reference sequence). This CDR3 reads CSARLLAGGPGEQFF. Here the CDR3 DNA reads TGCAGTGCTCGTCTACTAGCGGGAGGGCCGGGTGAGCAGTTCTTC.

The table lists this clonotype with a few counts. The V call is TRBV4-1, the J call TRBJ1-2; D is unresolved. Trimming took off 0 bases at V and 3 bases at J, with 14 bases between the two ends. Per germline, CDR1 MGHRA and CDR2 YSYEKL. The CDR3 consists of 16 residues. CDR3 DNA: TGCGCCAGCAGCCAAGAAAGAGGGATCCAATACTATGGCTACACCTTC. It is translated as CASSQERGIQYYGYTF.

The V gene is TRBV2, the J gene TRBJ2-5, with TRBD2 identical over 13 bases. Looked up from germline, CDR1 is SNHLY and CDR2 is FYNNEI. Losses at the gene ends were 5 bases for V and 4 bases for J; bases not matched to a gene: 10. The CDR3 runs to 17 residues. The CDR3 protein is CASSFRTSGGTGETQYF. As DNA, the CDR3 is TGTGCCAGCAGTTTCCGGACTAGCGGGGGTACCGGAGAGACCCAGTACTTC. Looking up the rest from reference TRBV2 and TRBJ2-5 gives the full variable domain: EPEVTQTPSHQVTQMGQEVILRCVPISNHLYFYWYRQILGQKVEFLVSFYNNEISEKSEIFDDQFSVERPDGSNFTLKIRSTKLEDSAMYFCASSFRTSGGTGETQYFGPGTRLLVL.

CDR3 DNA: TGTGCCAGTACCCGGGACAGGGGGCGTCAAGAGACCCAGTACTTC. Translation gives CASTRDRGRQETQYF. V is TRBV2 and J is TRBJ2-5; 12 positions agree with TRBD1. CDR3 length: 15 residues. V trimming: 9 bases; J trimming: 2 bases; junction bases outside the gene matches: 7. The germline CDR1 and CDR2 sequences are SNHLY and FYNNEI.

The genes are TRBV2 and TRBJ2-2; D is ambiguous. V dropped 1 base and J dropped 1 base, with 4 bases sitting between them. The CDR3 loop spans 14 amino acids. The germline V gene has CDR1 SNHLY and CDR2 FYNNEI. As DNA, the CDR3 is TGTGCCAGCAGTGAAGTCAGGAACACCGGGGAGCTGTTTTTT. Its protein is CASSEVRNTGELFF.

This clonotype was found a few times. The chain employs TRBV4-3 and TRBJ2-1; 7 nucleotides line up with TRBD2. The CDR3 is 16 amino acids. CDR1 is LGHNA, CDR2 YSLEER, per germline. J gave up 6 bases and V 0 bases, and 8 bases lay outside the gene matches. CDR3 region: CASSQEWGGLINEQFF. CDR3 DNA sequence: TGCGCCAGCAGCCAAGAATGGGGGGGACTTATCAATGAGCAGTTCTTC.

As regards this clonotype: An end of the junction does not agree with germline; a read error may underlie this. V and J are TRBV12-3 or TRBV12-4 and TRBJ1-2; 7 nucleotides line up with TRBD1. The CDR3 loop spans 14 amino acids. CDR3 residues: CVSSLDGTVYGYTF. The CDR3 DNA reads TGTGTCAGCAGTTTAGATGGGACAGTCTATGGCTACACCTTC.

The rearrangement uses TRBV6-6 and TRBJ1-1; maybe TRBD1 (6 bases). Germline CDR1 reads MNHNY; CDR2 reads SVGAGI (reference sequence). V lost 7 bases to trimming and J lost 1 base, with 10 bases between them. The CDR3 contains 13 residues. In DNA form, the CDR3 reads TGTGCCAGCATCTACAGGGAGAACACTGAAGCTTTCTTT. It specifies CASIYRENTEAFF.

This clonotype has just a few counts. The chain couples TRBV18 to TRBJ1-3; TRBD1 aligns across 9 bases. V was pared by 3 bases and J by 15 bases, with 6 bases of the junction left unmatched. The CDR3 is 12 amino acids. From germline, CDR1 is KGHSH and CDR2 LQKENI. CDR3: CASSPDRGKTYF. The CDR3 nucleotides read TGTGCCAGCTCACCCGACAGGGGGAAAACATATTTT.

This clonotype showed up just a few times. The gene calls are TRBV5-1 and TRBJ1-5, with 10 bases lining up with TRBD1. Trimming took 5 bases from V and 0 from J; bases not matched to a gene: 14. The CDR3 length is 19 residues. The germline gives CDR1 SGHRS, CDR2 YFSETQ. This CDR3 reads CASSPGQGDWYDSNQPQHF. The CDR3 nucleotides read TGCGCCAGCAGTCCTGGACAGGGGGATTGGTACGATAGCAATCAGCCCCAGCATTTT.

A few counts support this clonotype. The chain couples TRBV20-1 to TRBJ2-5; 8 positions agree with TRBD1. This CDR3 comprises 14 residues. Germline CDR1 and CDR2: DFQATT and SNEGSKA (reference sequence). The J segment lost 4 bases and the V segment lost 3 bases, leaving 7 bases of the junction unmatched. CDR3 loop: CSASGQGAGETQYF. The CDR3 nucleotides are TGCAGTGCTAGTGGGCAGGGGGCCGGAGAGACCCAGTACTTC.

The rearrangement uses TRBV3-1 and TRBJ1-1; possible D gene TRBD1, 6 bases. The CDR3 covers 14 residues. Germline V lookup: CDR1 LGHDT, CDR2 YNNKEL (reference sequence). Between the trimmed V and J ends, which lost 2 bases and 3 bases, there was a span of 10 bases. CDR3 sequence reads: CASSQWGPHTEAFF. The CDR3 bases are TGTGCCAGCAGCCAATGGGGGCCCCACACTGAAGCTTTCTTT.

A few counts support this clonotype. The CDR3 sequence is CATSRTSLITGELFF. The CDR3, as DNA: TGTGCCACCTCAAGGACAAGCTTGATTACCGGGGAGCTGTTTTTT. The J gene is TRBJ2-2, the V gene TRBV24-1, with D possibly being TRBD1 (5 bases). The V gene's germline CDR1 is KGHDR and CDR2 SFDVKD. The CDR3 runs 15 residues. The ends were cut back, 9 bases at V and 5 bases at J, with 18 bases in the middle.

This chain joins TRBV5-1 and TRBJ2-5, with D possibly being TRBD1 (5 bases). V shed 1 base and J shed 1 base, with 8 bases lying between them. CDR3 length equals 14 residues. Germline CDR1 reads SGHRS; CDR2 reads YFSETQ. This CDR3 reads CASSLKGVQETQYF. The CDR3 DNA reads as TGCGCCAGCAGCTTGAAAGGGGTCCAAGAGACCCAGTACTTC.

This clonotype has just a few counts. V gene TRBV28 combines with J gene TRBJ2-3; 7 nucleotides align to TRBD2. Germline V CDR1 and CDR2: MDHEN, SYDVKM. J lost 0 bases, V lost 2 bases, and 14 bases had no gene match. This CDR3 has 19 amino acids. The CDR3 nucleotides read TGTGCCAGCAGTTTACGACTAGCTGGGACCGACTCTAGCACAGATACGCAGTATTTT. This translates into CASSLRLAGTDSSTDTQYF.

The chain recombines TRBV10-3 with TRBJ1-2; no firm D call. Germline V lookup: CDR1 ENHRY, CDR2 SYGVKD. CDR3 length: 13 residues. V was trimmed by 6 bases and J by 1 base, leaving 9 bases between them. CDR3: CAIRRTDNYGYTF. The CDR3 DNA sequence: TGTGCCATCAGGAGGACGGATAACTATGGCTACACCTTC.

The chain combines TRBV2 with TRBJ2-2, with D perhaps given as TRBD1 or TRBD2 (6 bases each). The CDR3 is 17 amino acids. Germline CDR1 SNHLY, CDR2 FYNNEI. V was clipped by 3 bases and J by 6 bases, with 20 bases between them. The CDR3 here is CASSDEYPGAWAGELFF. As DNA, the CDR3 is TGTGCCAGCAGTGACGAATATCCGGGGGCGTGGGCCGGGGAGCTGTTTTTT.

This clonotype was seen a handful of times. The genes are TRBV27 and TRBJ2-7; D is unclear. This CDR3 region has 11 residues. Germline assignment: CDR1 MNHEY and CDR2 SMNVEV (reference sequence). Deletions cut 6 bases from V and 3 bases from J, with 6 bases between. This CDR3 reads CASRWNYEQYF. In nucleotides, the CDR3 is TGTGCCAGCAGGTGGAACTACGAGCAGTACTTC.

The rearrangement joins TRBV5-1 to TRBJ2-5, with D possibly TRBD2 on 6 matching bases. Deletions cut 3 bases from V and 3 bases from J, with 18 bases between. CDR3 length equals 16 residues. The V gene's germline CDR1 is SGHRS and CDR2 YFSETQ. The CDR3 region has the DNA TGCGCCAGCAGCTCCTGGTTGGGGGGTACCAAAGAGACCCAGTACTTC. Protein sequence: CASSSWLGGTKETQYF.

This clonotype was recorded a few times. This chain connects TRBV7-9 to TRBJ2-1; D is ambiguous. Looked up from germline, CDR1 is SEHNR and CDR2 is FQNEAQ (reference sequence). CDR3 length: 14 amino acids. V lost 5 bases to trimming and J lost 6 bases, with 14 bases between them. The CDR3 bases are TGTGCCAGCAGCCGCACCGCTCTGCCCAATGAGCAGTTCTTC. Translating it yields CASSRTALPNEQFF.

This clonotype was seen ten or more times. At one of its ends the junction is not consistent with the germline gene, which may arise from a read error. The chain uses TRBV5-4 and TRBJ2-2; D possibly corresponds to TRBD1 (6 bases). The germline gives CDR1 SGHNT, CDR2 YYREEE (reference sequence). The CDR3 extends over 16 amino acids. The DNA for the CDR3 is TGTGCCAGCAGTTTGGCTTTGGGAACAGGGTCCGGGGAGCTGTTTTTT. This translates into CASSLALGTGSGELFF.

This clonotype was picked up a small number of times. The V gene is TRBV4-1, the J gene TRBJ2-2, with a possible D match to TRBD1 (7 bases). The length of the CDR3 is 16 residues. Germline loops: CDR1 MGHRA, CDR2 YSYEKL. V was clipped by 8 bases and J by 4 bases, with 20 bases between them. CDR3 nucleotides: TGCGCCAGCGACCCGACAGGGAGGTTCGGCACCGGGGAGCTGTTTTTT. Its protein is CASDPTGRFGTGELFF.

The rearrangement joins TRBV20-1 to TRBJ1-2, with TRBD1 matching 9 bases. The V gene's germline CDR1 is DFQATT and CDR2 SNEGSKA (reference sequence). This CDR3 spans 15 amino acids. The V and J ends lost 0 bases and 6 bases, in that order; junction bases with no gene match: 8. CDR3 in DNA: TGCAGTGCTAGAGATCGGGACAGGGTGAAGAATGGCTACACCTTC. Translated: CSARDRDRVKNGYTF.

The CDR3 nucleotides read TGTGCCAGCAGCTTCGACAAGCGGGCCAGCTCCTACAATGAGCAGTTCTTC. Amino acid sequence: CASSFDKRASSYNEQFF. This chain links TRBV7-2 with TRBJ2-1, with D maybe TRBD2 (6 bases). The CDR3 contains 17 residues. V lost 3 bases and J 0 bases, leaving 15 bases between the germline ends. The V gene's germline CDR1 is SGHTA and CDR2 FQGNSA. The full variable domain, in which reference TRBV7-2 and TRBJ2-1 provide the parts outside the CDR3, is GAGVSQSPSNKVTEKGKDVELRCDPISGHTALYWYRQSLGQGLEFLIYFQGNSAPDKSGLPSDRFSAERTGGSVSTLTIQRTQQEDSAVYLCASSFDKRASSYNEQFFGPGTRLTVL.

This clonotype was detected only a few times. The chain employs TRBV7-9 and TRBJ2-1; D uncertain. The V gene's germline CDR1 is SEHNR and CDR2 FQNEAQ (reference sequence). The CDR3 spans 14 residues. V lost 1 base and J lost 0, with 4 bases in between. The CDR3 DNA sequence: TGTGCCAGCAGCTTAGAGCGCTCCTACAATGAGCAGTTCTTC. This encodes CASSLERSYNEQFF.